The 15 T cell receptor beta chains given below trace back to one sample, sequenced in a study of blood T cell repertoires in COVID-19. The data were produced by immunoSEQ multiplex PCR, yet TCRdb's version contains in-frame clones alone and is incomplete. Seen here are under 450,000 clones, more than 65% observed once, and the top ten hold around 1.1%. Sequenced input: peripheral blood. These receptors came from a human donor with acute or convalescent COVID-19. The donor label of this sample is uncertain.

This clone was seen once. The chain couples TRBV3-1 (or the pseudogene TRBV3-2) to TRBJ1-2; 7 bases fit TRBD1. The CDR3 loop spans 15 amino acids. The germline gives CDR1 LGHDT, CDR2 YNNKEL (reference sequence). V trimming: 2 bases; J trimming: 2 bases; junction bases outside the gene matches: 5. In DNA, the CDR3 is TGTGCCAGCAGCCAACAAGGGGGCGCGAACTATGGCTACACCTTC. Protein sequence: CASSQQGGANYGYTF.

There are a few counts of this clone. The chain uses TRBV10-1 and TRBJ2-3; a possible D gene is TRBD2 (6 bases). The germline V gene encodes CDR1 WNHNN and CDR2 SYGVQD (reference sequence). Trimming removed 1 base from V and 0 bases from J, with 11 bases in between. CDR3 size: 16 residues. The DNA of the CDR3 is TGCGCCAGCAGTGAGTATCAACTAGCCAGCACAGATACGCAGTATTTT. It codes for CASSEYQLASTDTQYF.

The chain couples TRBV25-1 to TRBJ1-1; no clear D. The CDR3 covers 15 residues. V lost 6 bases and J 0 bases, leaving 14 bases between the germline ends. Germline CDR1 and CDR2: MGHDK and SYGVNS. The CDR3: CASSRSAHLNTEAFF. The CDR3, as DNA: TGTGCCAGCAGCCGGAGCGCCCACTTGAACACTGAAGCTTTCTTT. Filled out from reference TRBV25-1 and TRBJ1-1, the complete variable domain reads EADIYQTPRYLVIGTGKKITLECSQTMGHDKMYWYQQDPGMELHLIHYSYGVNSTEKGDLSSESTVSRIRTEHFPLTLESARPSHTSQYLCASSRSAHLNTEAFFGQGTRLTVV.

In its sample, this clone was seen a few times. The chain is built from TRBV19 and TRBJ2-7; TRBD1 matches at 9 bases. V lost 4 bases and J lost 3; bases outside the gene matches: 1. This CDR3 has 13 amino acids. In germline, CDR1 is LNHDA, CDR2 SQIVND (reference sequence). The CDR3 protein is CASSRTGDYEQYF. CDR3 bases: TGTGCCAGTAGTAGGACAGGGGACTACGAGCAGTACTTC. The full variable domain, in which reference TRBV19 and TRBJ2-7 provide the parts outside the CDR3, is DGGITQSPKYLFRKEGQNVTLSCEQNLNHDAMYWYRQDPGQGLRLIYYSQIVNDFQKGDIAEGYSVSREKKESFPLTVTSAQKNPTAFYLCASSRTGDYEQYFGPGTRLTVT.

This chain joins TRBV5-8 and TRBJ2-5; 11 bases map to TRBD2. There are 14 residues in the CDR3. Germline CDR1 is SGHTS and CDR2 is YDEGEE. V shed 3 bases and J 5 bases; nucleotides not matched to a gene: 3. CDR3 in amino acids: CASSSSGRRETQYF. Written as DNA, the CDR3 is TGTGCCAGCAGCTCTAGCGGGAGGCGGGAGACCCAGTACTTC.

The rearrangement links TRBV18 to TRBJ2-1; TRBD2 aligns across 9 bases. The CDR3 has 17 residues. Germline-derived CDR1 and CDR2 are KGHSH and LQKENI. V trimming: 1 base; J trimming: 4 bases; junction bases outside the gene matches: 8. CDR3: CASSPQGERGVYNEQFF. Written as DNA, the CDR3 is TGTGCCAGCTCACCACAGGGAGAGCGGGGGGTTTACAATGAGCAGTTCTTC. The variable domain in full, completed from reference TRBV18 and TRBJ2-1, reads NAGVMQNPRHLVRRRGQEARLRCSPMKGHSHVYWYRQLPEEGLKFMVYLQKENIIDESGMPKERFSAEFPKEGPSILRIQQVVRGDSAAYFCASSPQGERGVYNEQFFGPGTRLTVL.

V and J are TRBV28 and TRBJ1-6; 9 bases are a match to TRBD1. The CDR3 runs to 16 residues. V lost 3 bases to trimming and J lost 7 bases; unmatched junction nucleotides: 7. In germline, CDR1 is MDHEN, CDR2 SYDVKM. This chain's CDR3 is CASSLPQGAVNSPLHF. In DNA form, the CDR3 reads TGTGCCAGCAGTTTGCCACAGGGGGCTGTCAATTCACCCCTCCACTTT.

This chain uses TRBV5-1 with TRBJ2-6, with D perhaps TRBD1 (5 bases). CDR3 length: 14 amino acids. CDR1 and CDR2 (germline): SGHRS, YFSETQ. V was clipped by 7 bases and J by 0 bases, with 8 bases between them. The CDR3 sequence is CASGAFSGANVLTF. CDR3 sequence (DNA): TGCGCCAGCGGGGCTTTCTCTGGGGCCAACGTCCTGACTTTC.

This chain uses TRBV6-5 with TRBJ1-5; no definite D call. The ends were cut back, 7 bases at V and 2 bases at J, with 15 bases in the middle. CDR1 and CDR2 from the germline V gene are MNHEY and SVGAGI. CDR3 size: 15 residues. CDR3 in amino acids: CASINMWQGNQPQHF. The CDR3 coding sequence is TGTGCCAGCATAAATATGTGGCAGGGCAATCAGCCCCAGCATTTT.

The CDR3 region is CASSYSGQQETQYF. For the CDR3, the DNA is TGTGCCAGCAGTTACTCGGGACAGCAAGAGACCCAGTACTTC. The rearrangement links TRBV6-5 to TRBJ2-5, with 7 bases aligning to TRBD1. This CDR3 is 14 amino acids long. V lost 0 bases, J lost 2 bases, and 0 bases stayed unmatched. Per the germline V gene, CDR1 is MNHEY and CDR2 is SVGAGI.

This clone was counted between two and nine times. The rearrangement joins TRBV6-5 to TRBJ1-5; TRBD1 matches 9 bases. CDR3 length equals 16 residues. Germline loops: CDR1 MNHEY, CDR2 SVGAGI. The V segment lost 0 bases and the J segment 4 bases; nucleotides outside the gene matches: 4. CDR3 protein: CASSYSATGGNQPQHF. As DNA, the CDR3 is TGTGCCAGCAGTTACTCTGCGACAGGGGGTAATCAGCCCCAGCATTTT.

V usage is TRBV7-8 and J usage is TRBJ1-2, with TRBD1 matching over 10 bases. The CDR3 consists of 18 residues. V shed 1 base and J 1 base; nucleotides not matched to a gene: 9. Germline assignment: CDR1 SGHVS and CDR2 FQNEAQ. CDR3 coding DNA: TGTGCCAGCAGCTTAGTCGGGACAGGGGATCTCCTTAACTATGGCTACACCTTC. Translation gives CASSLVGTGDLLNYGYTF.

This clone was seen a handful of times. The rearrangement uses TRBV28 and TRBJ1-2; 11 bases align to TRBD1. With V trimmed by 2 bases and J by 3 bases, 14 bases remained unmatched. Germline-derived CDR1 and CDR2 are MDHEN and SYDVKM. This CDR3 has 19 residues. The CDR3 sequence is CASSLPPRTGGPFYYGYTF. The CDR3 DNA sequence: TGTGCCAGCAGTTTACCCCCCCGGACAGGGGGCCCCTTTTACTATGGCTACACCTTC.

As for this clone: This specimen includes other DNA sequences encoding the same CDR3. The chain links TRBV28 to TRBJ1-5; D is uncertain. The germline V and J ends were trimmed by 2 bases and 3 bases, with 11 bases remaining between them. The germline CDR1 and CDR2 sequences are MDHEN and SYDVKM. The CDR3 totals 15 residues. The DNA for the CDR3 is TGTGCCAGCAGTTTAAGCGGGCAGGCCAATCAGCCCCAGCATTTT. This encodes CASSLSGQANQPQHF.

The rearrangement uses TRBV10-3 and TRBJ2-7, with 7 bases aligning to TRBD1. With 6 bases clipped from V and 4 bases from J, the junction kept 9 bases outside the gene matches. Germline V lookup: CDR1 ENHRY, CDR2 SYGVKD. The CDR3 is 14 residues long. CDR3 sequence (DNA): TGTGCCATCAGCCGACAGGGATCAGGTTACGAGCAGTACTTC. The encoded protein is CAISRQGSGYEQYF.